What follows is one TCR beta chain and its context. This specimen belongs to a study of blood T cell repertoires in COVID-19. Background on the study: The origin of the acute and convalescent COVID-19 samples was the United States, Italy and Spain. The analysed material was cDNA or gDNA that came from T cells, B-cell-depleted T cells, or PBMCs.

Authors' analysis steps: Amplified reference gene primers provided the basis for estimating nucleated cell counts. Generated by immunoSEQ multiplex PCR, the TCRdb table keeps only in-frame clones and is missing some. V, J and clone size were drawn from that table, and D and trimming were deduced from the DNA. The sample has just over 650,000 clones; just under 90% are singletons. The sequence was collected from a woman younger than 30 with acute or convalescent COVID-19. Sequencing was performed on peripheral blood.

CDR3 sequence (DNA): TGTGCCAGCAGCCAAGATCGGGGCAGGGGAGAGACCCAGTACTTC. It specifies CASSQDRGRGETQYF. The rearrangement links TRBV3-1 (or the pseudogene TRBV3-2) to TRBJ2-5; a weak D match, TRBD1 (6 bases). This CDR3 comprises 15 residues. CDR1 and CDR2 (germline): LGHDT, YNNKEL (reference sequence). V lost 0 bases to trimming and J lost 4 bases, with 12 bases between them.